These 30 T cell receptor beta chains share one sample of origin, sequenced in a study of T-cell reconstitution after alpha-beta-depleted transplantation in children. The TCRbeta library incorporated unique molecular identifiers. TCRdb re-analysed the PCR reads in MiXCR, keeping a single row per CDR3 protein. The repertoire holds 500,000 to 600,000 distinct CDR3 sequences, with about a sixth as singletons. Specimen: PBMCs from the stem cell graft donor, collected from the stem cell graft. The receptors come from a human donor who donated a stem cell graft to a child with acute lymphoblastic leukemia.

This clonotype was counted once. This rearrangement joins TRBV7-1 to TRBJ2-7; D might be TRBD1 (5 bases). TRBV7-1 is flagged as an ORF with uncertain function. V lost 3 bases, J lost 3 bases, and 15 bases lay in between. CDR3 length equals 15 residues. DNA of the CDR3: TGTGCCAGCAGCTCTTCCCTTTTCGACAGCTACGAGCAGTACTTC. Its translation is CASSSSLFDSYEQYF.

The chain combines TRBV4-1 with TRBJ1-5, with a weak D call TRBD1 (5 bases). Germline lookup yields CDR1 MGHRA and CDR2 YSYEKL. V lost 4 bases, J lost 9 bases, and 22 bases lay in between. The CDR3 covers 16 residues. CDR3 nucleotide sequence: TGCGCCAGCAGCCCCCCTGGCTGGGGCAGGGTCGCGCCCCAGCATTTT. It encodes CASSPPGWGRVAPQHF.

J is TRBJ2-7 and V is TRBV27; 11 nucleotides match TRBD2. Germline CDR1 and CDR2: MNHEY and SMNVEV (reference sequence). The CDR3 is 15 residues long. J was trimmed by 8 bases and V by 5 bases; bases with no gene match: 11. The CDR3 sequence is CASSPITGTSGKQYF. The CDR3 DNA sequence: TGTGCCAGCAGTCCTATAACCGGGACTAGCGGTAAGCAGTACTTC.

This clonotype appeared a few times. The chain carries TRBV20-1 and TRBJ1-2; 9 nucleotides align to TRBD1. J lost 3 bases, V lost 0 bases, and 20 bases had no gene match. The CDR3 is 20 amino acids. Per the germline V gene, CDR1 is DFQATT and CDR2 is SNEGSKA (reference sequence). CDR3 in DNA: TGCAGTGCTAGAGATCAGGGTTCTGGCCGGACAGGGGCCAGGTACTATGGCTACACCTTC. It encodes CSARDQGSGRTGARYYGYTF.

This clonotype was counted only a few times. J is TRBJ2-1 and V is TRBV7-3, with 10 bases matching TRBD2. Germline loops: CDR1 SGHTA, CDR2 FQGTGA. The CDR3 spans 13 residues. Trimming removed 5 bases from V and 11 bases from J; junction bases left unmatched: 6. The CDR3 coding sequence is TGTGCCAGCAGCCGCCCGGGACTAGCGAAGCAGTTCTTC. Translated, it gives CASSRPGLAKQFF.

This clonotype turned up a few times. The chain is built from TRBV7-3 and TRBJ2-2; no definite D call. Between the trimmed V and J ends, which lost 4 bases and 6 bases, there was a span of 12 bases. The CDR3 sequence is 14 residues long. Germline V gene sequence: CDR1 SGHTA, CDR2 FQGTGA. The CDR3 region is CASSWAADAGELFF. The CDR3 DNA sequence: TGTGCCAGCAGCTGGGCTGCGGATGCCGGGGAGCTGTTTTTT.

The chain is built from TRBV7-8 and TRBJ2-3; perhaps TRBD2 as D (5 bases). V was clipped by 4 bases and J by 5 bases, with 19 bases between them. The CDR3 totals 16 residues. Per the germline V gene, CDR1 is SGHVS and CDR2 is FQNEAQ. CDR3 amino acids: CASSSSGVLPIDTQYF. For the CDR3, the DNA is TGTGCCAGCAGCTCCTCCGGGGTTCTCCCGATAGATACGCAGTATTTT.

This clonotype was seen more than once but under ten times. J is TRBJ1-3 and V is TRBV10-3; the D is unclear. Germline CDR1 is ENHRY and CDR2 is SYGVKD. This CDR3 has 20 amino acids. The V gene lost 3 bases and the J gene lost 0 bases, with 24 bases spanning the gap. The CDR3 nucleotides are TGTGCCATCAGTGACCCATATTTCACGGCCTCCCCTGGCTCTGGAAACACCATATATTTT. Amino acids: CAISDPYFTASPGSGNTIYF.

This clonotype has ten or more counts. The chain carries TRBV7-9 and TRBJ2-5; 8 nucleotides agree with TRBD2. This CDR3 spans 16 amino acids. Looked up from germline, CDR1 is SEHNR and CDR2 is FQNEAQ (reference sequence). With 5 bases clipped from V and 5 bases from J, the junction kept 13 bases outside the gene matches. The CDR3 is CASSREAGAAVETQYF. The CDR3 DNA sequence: TGTGCCAGCAGCAGAGAAGCGGGAGCCGCGGTGGAGACCCAGTACTTC.

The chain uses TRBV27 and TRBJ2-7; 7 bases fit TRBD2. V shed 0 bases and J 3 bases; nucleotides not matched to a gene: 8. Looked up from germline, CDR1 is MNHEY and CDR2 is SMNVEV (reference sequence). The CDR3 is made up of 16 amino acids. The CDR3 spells CASSLSGEPSGYEQYF. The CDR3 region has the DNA TGTGCCAGCAGTTTATCGGGGGAGCCTAGCGGCTACGAGCAGTACTTC.

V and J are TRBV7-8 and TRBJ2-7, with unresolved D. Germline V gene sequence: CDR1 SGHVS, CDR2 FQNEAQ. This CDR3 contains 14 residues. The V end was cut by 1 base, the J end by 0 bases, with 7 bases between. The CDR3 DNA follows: TGTGCCAGCAGCTTAGGTCGGTTCTCCTACGAGCAGTACTTC. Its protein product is CASSLGRFSYEQYF.

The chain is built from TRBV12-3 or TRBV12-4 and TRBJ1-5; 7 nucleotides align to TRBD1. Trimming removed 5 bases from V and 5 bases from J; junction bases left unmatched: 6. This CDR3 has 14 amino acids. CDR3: CASSVNRGHQPQHF. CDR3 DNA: TGTGCCAGCAGTGTTAACAGGGGCCATCAGCCCCAGCATTTT.

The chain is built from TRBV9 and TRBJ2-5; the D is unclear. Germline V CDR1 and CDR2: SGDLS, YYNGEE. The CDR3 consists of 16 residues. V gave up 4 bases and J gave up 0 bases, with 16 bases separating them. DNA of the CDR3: TGTGCCAGCAGCCCTCGGACGGCCCGGTACCAAGAGACCCAGTACTTC. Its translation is CASSPRTARYQETQYF.

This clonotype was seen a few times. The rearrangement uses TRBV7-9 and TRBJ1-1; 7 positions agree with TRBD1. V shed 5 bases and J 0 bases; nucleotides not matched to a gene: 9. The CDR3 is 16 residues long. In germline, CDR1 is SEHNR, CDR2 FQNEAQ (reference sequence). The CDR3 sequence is CASSPQTGMMNTEAFF. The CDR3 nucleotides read TGTGCCAGCAGCCCCCAGACAGGGATGATGAACACTGAAGCTTTCTTT.

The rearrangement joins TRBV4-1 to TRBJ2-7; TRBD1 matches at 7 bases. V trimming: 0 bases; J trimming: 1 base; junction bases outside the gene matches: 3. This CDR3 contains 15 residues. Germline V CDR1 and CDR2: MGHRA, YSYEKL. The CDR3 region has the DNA TGCGCCAGCAGCCAAGACGGGACAGCGTCCTACGAGCAGTACTTC. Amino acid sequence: CASSQDGTASYEQYF.

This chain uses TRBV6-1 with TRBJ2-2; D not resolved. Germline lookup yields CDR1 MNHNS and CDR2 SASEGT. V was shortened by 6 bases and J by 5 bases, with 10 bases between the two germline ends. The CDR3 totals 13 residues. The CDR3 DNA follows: TGTGCCAGCAGCCCCACCACAACCGGGGAGCTGTTTTTT. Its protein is CASSPTTTGELFF.

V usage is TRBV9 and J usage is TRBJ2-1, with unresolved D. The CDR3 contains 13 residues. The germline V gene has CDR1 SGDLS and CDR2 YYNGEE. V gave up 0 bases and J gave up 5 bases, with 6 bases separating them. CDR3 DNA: TGTGCCAGCAGCGTAGTCACCGACAATGAGCAGTTCTTC. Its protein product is CASSVVTDNEQFF.

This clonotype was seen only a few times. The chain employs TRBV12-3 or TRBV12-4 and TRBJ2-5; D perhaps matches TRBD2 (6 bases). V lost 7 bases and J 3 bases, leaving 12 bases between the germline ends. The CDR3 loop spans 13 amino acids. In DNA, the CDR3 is TGTGCCAGCAAGCCGGGGGTGGAAGAGACCCAGTACTTC. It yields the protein CASKPGVEETQYF.

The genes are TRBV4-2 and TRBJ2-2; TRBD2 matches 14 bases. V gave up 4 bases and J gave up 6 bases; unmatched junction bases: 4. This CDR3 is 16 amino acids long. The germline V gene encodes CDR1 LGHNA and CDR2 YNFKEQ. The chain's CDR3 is CASSRGTSGSPGELFF. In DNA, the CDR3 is TGTGCCAGCAGCCGAGGGACTAGCGGGAGCCCCGGGGAGCTGTTTTTT.

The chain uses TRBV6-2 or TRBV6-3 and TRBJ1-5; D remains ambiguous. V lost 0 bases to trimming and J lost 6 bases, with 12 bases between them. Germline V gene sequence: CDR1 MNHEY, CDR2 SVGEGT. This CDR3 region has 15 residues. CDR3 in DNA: TGTGCCAGCAGTTACTCGGGCAGAGTTGGTCAGCCCCAGCATTTT. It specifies CASSYSGRVGQPQHF.

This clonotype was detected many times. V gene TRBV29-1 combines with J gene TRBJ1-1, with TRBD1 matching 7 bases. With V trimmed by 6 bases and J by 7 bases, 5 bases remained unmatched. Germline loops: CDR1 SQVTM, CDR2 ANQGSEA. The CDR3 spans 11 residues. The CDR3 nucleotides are TGCAGCGTCCCCGGGACAGTTGAAGCTTTCTTT. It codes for CSVPGTVEAFF. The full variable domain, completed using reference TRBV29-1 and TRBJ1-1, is SAVISQKPSRDICQRGTSLTIQCQVDSQVTMMFWYRQQPGQSLTLIATANQGSEATYESGFVIDKFPISRPNLTFSTLTVSNMSPEDSSIYLCSVPGTVEAFFGQGTRLTVV.

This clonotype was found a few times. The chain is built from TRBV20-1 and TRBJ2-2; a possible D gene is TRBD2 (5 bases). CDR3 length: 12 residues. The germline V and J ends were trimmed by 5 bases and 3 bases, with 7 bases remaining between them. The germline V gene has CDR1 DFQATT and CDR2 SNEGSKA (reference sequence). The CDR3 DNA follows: TGCAGTGCTGCGCGGGACACCGGGGAGCTGTTTTTT. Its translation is CSAARDTGELFF.

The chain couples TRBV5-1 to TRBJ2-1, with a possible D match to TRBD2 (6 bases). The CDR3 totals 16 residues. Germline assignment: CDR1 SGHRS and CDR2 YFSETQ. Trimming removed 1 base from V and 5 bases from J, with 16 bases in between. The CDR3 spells CASSLYYGRENNEQFF. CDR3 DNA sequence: TGCGCCAGCAGCTTGTATTACGGGAGAGAGAACAATGAGCAGTTCTTC. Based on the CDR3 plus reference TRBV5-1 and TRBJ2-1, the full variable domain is KAGVTQTPRYLIKTRGQQVTLSCSPISGHRSVSWYQQTPGQGLQFLFEYFSETQRNKGNFPGRFSGRQFSNSRSEMNVSTLELGDSALYLCASSLYYGRENNEQFFGPGTRLTVL.

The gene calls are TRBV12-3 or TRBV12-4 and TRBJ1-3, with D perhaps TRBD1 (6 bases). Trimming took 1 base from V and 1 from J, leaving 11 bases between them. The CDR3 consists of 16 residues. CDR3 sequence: CASSLVGGPSGNTIYF. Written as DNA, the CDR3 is TGTGCCAGCAGTTTAGTTGGGGGGCCGTCTGGAAACACCATATATTTT.

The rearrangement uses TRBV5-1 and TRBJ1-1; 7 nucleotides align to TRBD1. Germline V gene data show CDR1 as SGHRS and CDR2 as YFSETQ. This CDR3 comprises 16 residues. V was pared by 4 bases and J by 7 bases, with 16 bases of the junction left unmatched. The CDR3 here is CASSTEPSGTAIEAFF. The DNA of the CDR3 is TGCGCCAGCAGCACCGAACCATCCGGGACAGCCATTGAAGCTTTCTTT. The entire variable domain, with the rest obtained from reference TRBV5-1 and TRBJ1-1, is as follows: KAGVTQTPRYLIKTRGQQVTLSCSPISGHRSVSWYQQTPGQGLQFLFEYFSETQRNKGNFPGRFSGRQFSNSRSEMNVSTLELGDSALYLCASSTEPSGTAIEAFFGQGTRLTVV.

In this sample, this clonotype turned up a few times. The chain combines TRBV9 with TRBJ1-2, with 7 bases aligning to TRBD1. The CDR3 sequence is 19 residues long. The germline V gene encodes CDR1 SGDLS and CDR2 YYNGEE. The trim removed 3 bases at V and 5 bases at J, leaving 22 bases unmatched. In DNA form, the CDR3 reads TGTGCCAGCAGCGGAGAGGCCGGGACAGCGGGTCCTATTCTTTATGGCTACACCTTC. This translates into CASSGEAGTAGPILYGYTF.

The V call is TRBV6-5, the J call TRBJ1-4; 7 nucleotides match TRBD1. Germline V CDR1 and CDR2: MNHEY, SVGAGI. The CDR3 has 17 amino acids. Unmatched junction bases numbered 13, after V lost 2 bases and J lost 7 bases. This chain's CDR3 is CASSYKSPRGSGEKLFF. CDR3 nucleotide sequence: TGTGCCAGCAGTTACAAATCTCCCAGGGGGAGCGGTGAAAAACTGTTTTTT.

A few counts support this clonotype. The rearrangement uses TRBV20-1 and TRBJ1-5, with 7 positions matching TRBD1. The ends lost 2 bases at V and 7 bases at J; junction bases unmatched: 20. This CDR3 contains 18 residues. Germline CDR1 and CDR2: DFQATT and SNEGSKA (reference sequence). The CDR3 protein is CSARHYRTTGQEWQPQHF. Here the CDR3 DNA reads TGCAGTGCTAGACATTACAGGACGACAGGGCAGGAGTGGCAGCCCCAGCATTTT.

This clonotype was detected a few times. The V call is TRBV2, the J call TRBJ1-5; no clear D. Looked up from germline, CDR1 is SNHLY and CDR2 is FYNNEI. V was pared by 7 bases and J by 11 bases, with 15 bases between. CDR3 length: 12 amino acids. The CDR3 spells CASTLRPAAQHF. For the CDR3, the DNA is TGTGCCAGCACTCTCCGACCCGCTGCCCAGCATTTT.

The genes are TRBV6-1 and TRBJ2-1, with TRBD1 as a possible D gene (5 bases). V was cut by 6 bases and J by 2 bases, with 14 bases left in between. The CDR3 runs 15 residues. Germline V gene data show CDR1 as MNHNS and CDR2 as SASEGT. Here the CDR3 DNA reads TGTGCCAGCAGCCACAGGCCAGGGACCTACAATGAGCAGTTCTTC. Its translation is CASSHRPGTYNEQFF.